This T cell receptor (beta chain) emerged from a study of identical twins. TCRdb independently ran MiXCR on the 5' RACE reads; one entry per CDR3 protein. The data hold 500,000 to 550,000 distinct CDR3 sequences, with more than 20% observed a single time. Study-level results: Cross-sectional statistical analysis was relied on for the conclusions, without the same donors being followed.

This clonotype turned up a few times. Its antigen is still unknown. These sequences were also reported in another study, on yellow fever vaccine responses in identical twins. As reported in that work: Twin vaccine T cell responses reportedly seemed partly convergent, partly personalized.

The source is a young woman in good health. Specimen: CD4+ T cells sorted from blood.

The CDR3 reads CASSLGPGVPSNQPQHF. CDR3 in DNA: TGTGCCAGCAGTTTAGGGCCCGGGGTTCCTAGCAATCAGCCCCAGCATTTT. The chain joins TRBV12-3 or TRBV12-4 to TRBJ1-5; D ambiguous. The CDR3 loop spans 17 amino acids. Trimming removed 1 base at V and 0 bases at J, with 13 bases between.